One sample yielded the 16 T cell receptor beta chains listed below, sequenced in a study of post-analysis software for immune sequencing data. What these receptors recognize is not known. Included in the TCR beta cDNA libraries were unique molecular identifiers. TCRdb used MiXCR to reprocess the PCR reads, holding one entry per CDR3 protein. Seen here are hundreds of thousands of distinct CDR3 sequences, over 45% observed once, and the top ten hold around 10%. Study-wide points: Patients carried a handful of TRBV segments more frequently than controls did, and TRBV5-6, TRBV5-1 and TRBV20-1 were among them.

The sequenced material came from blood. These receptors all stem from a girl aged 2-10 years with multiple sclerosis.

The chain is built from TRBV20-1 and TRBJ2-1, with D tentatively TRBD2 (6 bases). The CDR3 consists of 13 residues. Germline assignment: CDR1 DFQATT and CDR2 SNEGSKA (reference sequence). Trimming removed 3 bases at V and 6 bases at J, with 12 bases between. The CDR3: CSARGGKGNEQFF. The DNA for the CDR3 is TGCAGTGCTAGGGGCGGGAAGGGCAATGAGCAGTTCTTC.

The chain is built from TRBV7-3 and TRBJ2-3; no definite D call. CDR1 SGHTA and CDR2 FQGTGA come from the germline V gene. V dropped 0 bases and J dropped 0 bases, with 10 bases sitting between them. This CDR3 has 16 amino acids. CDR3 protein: CASSLTSEMSTDTQYF. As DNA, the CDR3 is TGTGCCAGCAGCTTAACCAGCGAGATGAGCACAGATACGCAGTATTTT. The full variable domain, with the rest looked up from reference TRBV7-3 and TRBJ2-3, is GAGVSQTPSNKVTEKGKYVELRCDPISGHTALYWYRQSLGQGPEFLIYFQGTGAADDSGLPNDRFFAVRPEGSVSTLKIQRTERGDSAVYLCASSLTSEMSTDTQYFGPGTRLTVL.

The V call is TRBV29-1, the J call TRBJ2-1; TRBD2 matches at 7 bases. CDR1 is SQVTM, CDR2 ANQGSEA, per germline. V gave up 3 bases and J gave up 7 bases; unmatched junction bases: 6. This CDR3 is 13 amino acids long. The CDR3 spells CSVDRDYGNEQFF. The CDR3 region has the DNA TGCAGCGTTGATAGGGACTACGGGAATGAGCAGTTCTTC.

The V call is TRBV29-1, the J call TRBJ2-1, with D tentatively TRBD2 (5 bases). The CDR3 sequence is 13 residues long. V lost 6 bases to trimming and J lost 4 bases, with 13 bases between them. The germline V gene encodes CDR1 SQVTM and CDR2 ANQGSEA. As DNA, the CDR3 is TGCAGCGTCCTAGACTACACATACAATGAGCAGTTCTTC. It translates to CSVLDYTYNEQFF.

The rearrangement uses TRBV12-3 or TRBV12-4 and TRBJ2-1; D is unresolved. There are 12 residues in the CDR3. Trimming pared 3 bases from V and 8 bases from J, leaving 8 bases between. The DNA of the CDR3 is TGTGCCAGCAGTTTTTTGGGCTATGAGCAGTTCTTC. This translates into CASSFLGYEQFF.

The CDR3 here is CASSPSGAPTQYF. The CDR3 DNA is TGTGCCAGCAGCCCCTCAGGGGCTCCTACGCAGTACTTC. The rearrangement joins TRBV12-3 or TRBV12-4 to TRBJ2-7, with D tentatively TRBD1 (6 bases). Trimming took 6 bases from V and 9 from J, leaving 18 bases between them. This CDR3 spans 13 amino acids.

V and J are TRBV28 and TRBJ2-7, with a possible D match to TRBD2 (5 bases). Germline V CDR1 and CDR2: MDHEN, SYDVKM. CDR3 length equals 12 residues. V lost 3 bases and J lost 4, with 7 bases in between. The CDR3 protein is CASSLRVYEQYF. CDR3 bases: TGTGCCAGCAGTTTGAGGGTTTACGAGCAGTACTTC.

CDR3 nucleotide sequence: TGCAGCGTTGAAGGGGCAGGGACAGGGGGCTCTGAAGCTTTCTTT. It codes for CSVEGAGTGGSEAFF. The V and J genes are TRBV29-1 and TRBJ1-1, with 12 bases fitting TRBD1. CDR1 is SQVTM, CDR2 ANQGSEA, per germline. V trimming: 1 base; J trimming: 6 bases; junction bases outside the gene matches: 6. The CDR3 has 15 residues.

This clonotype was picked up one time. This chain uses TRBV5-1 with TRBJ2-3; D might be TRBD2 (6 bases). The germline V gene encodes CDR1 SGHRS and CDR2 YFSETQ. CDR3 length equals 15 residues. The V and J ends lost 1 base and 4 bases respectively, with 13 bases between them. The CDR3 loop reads CASSLRGGIADTQYF. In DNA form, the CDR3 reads TGCGCCAGCAGCTTGCGGGGCGGGATAGCAGATACGCAGTATTTT.

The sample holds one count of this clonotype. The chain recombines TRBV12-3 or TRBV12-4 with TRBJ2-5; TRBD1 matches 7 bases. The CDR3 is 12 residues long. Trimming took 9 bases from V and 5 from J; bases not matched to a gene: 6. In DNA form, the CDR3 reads TGTGCCAGTTCCAGGGGGTATGAGACCCAGTACTTC. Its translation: CASSRGYETQYF.

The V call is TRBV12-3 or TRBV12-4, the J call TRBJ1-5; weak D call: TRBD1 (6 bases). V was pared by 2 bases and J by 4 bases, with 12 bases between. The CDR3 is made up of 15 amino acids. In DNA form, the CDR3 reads TGTGCCAGCAGTTTATCAGGGGCAGCTAATCAGCCCCAGCATTTT. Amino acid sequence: CASSLSGAANQPQHF.

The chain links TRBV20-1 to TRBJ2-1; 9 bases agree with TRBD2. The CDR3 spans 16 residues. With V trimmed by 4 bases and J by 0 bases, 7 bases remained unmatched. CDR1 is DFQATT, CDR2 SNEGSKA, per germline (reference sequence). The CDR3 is CSATLAGVVSYNEQFF. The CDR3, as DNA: TGCAGTGCTACTTTAGCGGGAGTAGTCTCCTACAATGAGCAGTTCTTC.

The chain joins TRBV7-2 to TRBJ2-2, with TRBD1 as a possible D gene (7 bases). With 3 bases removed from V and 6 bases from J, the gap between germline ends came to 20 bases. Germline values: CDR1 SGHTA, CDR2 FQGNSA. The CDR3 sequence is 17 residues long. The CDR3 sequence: CASSFALRQGGAGELFF. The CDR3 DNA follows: TGTGCCAGCAGCTTCGCGCTCAGGCAGGGGGGAGCCGGGGAGCTGTTTTTT.

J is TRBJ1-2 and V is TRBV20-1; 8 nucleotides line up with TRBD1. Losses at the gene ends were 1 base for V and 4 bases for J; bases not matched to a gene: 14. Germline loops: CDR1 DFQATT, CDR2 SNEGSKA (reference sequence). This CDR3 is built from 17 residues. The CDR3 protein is CSARGRGTGPSPYGYTF. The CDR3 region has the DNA TGCAGTGCTAGAGGGAGGGGGACAGGCCCCTCTCCCTATGGCTACACCTTC.

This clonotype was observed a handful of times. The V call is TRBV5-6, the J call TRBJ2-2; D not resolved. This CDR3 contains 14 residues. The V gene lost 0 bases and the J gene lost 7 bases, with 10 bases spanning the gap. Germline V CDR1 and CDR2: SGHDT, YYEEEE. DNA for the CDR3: TGTGCCAGCAGCTTGGTAGGGCACGGCGGGGAGCTGTTTTTT. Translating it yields CASSLVGHGGELFF.

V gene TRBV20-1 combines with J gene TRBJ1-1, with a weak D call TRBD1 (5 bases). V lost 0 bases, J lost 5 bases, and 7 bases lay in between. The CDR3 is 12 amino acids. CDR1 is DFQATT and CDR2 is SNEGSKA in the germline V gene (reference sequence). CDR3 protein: CSARDPGTEAFF. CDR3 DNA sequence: TGCAGTGCTAGAGATCCAGGGACTGAAGCTTTCTTT.